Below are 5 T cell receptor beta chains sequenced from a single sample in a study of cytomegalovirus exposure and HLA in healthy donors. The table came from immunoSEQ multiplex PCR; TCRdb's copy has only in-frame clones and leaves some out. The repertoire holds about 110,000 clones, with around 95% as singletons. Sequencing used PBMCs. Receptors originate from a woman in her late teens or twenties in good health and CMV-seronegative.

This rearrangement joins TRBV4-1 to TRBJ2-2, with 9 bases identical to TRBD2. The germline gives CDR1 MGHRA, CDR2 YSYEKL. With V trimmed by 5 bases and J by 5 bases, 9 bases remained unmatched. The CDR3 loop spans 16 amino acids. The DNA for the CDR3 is TGCGCCAGCAGCGCACCCGGGACTAGCAGGACCGGGGAGCTGTTTTTT. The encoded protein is CASSAPGTSRTGELFF.

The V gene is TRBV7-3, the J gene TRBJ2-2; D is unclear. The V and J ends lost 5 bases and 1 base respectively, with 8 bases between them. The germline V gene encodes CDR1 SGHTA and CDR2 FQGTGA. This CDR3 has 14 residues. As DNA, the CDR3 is TGTGCCAGCAGCGCCTCGGGGAACACCGGGGAGCTGTTTTTT. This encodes CASSASGNTGELFF.

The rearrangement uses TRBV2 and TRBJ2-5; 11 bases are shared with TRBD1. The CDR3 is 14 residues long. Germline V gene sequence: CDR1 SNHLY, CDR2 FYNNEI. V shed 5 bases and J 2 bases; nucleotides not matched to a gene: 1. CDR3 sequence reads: CASSRDRGQETQYF. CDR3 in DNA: TGTGCCAGCAGTCGGGACAGGGGGCAAGAGACCCAGTACTTC.

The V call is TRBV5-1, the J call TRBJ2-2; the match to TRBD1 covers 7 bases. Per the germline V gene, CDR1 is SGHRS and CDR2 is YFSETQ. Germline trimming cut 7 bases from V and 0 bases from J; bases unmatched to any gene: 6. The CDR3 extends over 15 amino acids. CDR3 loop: CASDRVGTNTGELFF. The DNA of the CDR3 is TGCGCCAGCGACAGGGTCGGAACGAACACCGGGGAGCTGTTTTTT.

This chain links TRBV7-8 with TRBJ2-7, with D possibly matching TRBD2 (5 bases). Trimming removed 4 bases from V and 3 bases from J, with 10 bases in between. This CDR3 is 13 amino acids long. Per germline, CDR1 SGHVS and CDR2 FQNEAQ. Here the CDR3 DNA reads TGTGCCAGCAGCTCGGACTGGAGCTACGAGCAGTACTTC. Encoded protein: CASSSDWSYEQYF.